The next 9 T cell receptor beta chains were all read from a single sample in a study of blood T cell repertoires in COVID-19 (dated by TCRdb to 2018 to 2021). Receptor libraries were prepared by the immunoSEQ multiplex PCR assay. TCRdb holds this immuneACCESS table with in-frame rearrangements only. Some clones are missing; in checked studies, unresolved V genes explain under half, and the rest has no known cause. For this sample there are under 300,000 clones; 80% to 90% appear just once. The leading ten clones occupy 5.7% of the sample. The sequenced sample consisted of peripheral blood. The receptor set was obtained from an elderly man with acute or convalescent COVID-19.

The chain carries TRBV10-3 and TRBJ2-3; 7 bases line up with TRBD2. Losses at the gene ends were 6 bases for V and 1 base for J; bases not matched to a gene: 7. Looked up from germline, CDR1 is ENHRY and CDR2 is SYGVKD. The CDR3 runs to 15 residues. The CDR3 sequence: CAIRASAGRTDTQYF. CDR3 bases: TGTGCCATCAGGGCTTCAGCGGGACGCACAGATACGCAGTATTTT.

The chain joins TRBV19 to TRBJ2-5, with D maybe TRBD2 (6 bases). Germline V gene data show CDR1 as LNHDA and CDR2 as SQIVND (reference sequence). The CDR3 has 15 residues. Trimming stripped 5 bases from V and 5 bases from J, with 18 bases between. The CDR3 loop is CASSGTSEWRETQYF. The CDR3 DNA reads as TGTGCCAGTAGTGGGACTTCTGAGTGGCGGGAGACCCAGTACTTC.

J is TRBJ2-7 and V is TRBV18; 9 nucleotides line up with TRBD1. The CDR3 loop spans 15 amino acids. V was clipped by 6 bases and J by 3 bases; unmatched bases: 9. Germline V CDR1 and CDR2: KGHSH, LQKENI. The CDR3 DNA reads TGTGCCAGCTCCCAACCGGGACAGGGAGACTACGAGCAGTACTTC. This translates into CASSQPGQGDYEQYF.

The chain combines TRBV7-8 with TRBJ2-3; D is possibly TRBD2 (6 bases). CDR3 length equals 13 residues. Germline V CDR1 and CDR2: SGHVS, FQNEAQ. Trimming took off 7 bases at V and 6 bases at J, with 14 bases between the two ends. CDR3 protein: CASTLPGADTQYF. The DNA for the CDR3 is TGTGCCAGCACCCTCCCGGGAGCTGATACGCAGTATTTT.

The chain joins TRBV28 to TRBJ1-2; TRBD1 matches 8 bases. The germline V gene encodes CDR1 MDHEN and CDR2 SYDVKM. CDR3 size: 15 residues. V gave up 6 bases and J gave up 1 base; unmatched junction bases: 7. CDR3 coding DNA: TGTGCCAGCAGCAGCTCAGGGGGCCTTAACTATGGCTACACCTTC. Translation: CASSSSGGLNYGYTF.

This clone was seen just once. V usage is TRBV11-2 and J usage is TRBJ1-2; 9 bases line up with TRBD1. This CDR3 has 14 residues. The germline gives CDR1 SGHAT, CDR2 FQNNGV. V gave up 3 bases and J gave up 2 bases; unmatched junction bases: 1. The CDR3 loop is CASSLGTGNYGYTF. The DNA of the CDR3 is TGTGCCAGCAGCTTGGGGACAGGGAACTATGGCTACACCTTC.

The CDR3 DNA reads as TGTGCCAGCAGCCAAGGGCCGGGTGGGTCCTACGAGCAGTACTTC. As protein: CASSQGPGGSYEQYF. The rearrangement uses TRBV3-1 (or the pseudogene TRBV3-2) and TRBJ2-7; D unresolved. In germline, CDR1 is LGHDT, CDR2 YNNKEL (reference sequence). V lost 1 base, J lost 1 base, and 11 bases lay in between. CDR3 length equals 15 residues.

The CDR3 sequence: CASSFWLAGSSGANVLTF. The CDR3 region has the DNA TGTGCCAGCAGCTTTTGGCTGGCGGGCTCCTCCGGGGCCAACGTCCTGACTTTC. The rearrangement uses TRBV7-2 and TRBJ2-6, with D maybe TRBD2 (5 bases). CDR3 size: 18 residues. V shed 3 bases and J shed 4 bases, with 19 bases lying between them. Germline values: CDR1 SGHTA, CDR2 FQGNSA.

The gene calls are TRBV11-2 and TRBJ1-1; 10 positions match TRBD1. Germline V gene lookup returns CDR1 SGHAT and CDR2 FQNNGV. CDR3 length equals 16 residues. V trimming: 1 base; J trimming: 3 bases; junction bases outside the gene matches: 5. CDR3 sequence: CASSLAWTGGHTEAFF. The CDR3 nucleotides read TGTGCCAGCAGCTTAGCCTGGACAGGGGGGCACACTGAAGCTTTCTTT.